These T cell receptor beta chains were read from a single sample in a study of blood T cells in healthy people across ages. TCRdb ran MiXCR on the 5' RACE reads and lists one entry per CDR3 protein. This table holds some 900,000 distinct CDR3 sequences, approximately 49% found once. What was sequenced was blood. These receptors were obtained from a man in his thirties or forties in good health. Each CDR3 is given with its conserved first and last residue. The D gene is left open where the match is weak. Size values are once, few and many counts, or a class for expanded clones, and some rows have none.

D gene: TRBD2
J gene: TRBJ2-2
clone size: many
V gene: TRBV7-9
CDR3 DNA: TGTGCCAGCAGCCCCGGACTAGCGGCGAACACCGGGGAGCTGTTTTTT
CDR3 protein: CASSPGLAANTGELFF

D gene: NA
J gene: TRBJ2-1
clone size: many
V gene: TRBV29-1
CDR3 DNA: TGCAGCGCCCCCATCCCCAATGAGCAGTTCTTC
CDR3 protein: CSAPIPNEQFF

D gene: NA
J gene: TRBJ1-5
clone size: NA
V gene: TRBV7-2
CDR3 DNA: TGTGCCAGCAGCTCTAGAGGGGCAGCCAATCAGCCCCAGCATTTT
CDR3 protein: CASSSRGAANQPQHF

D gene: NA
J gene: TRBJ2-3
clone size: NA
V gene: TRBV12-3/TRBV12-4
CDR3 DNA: TGTGCCAGCAGTTGTCGGGGGATGAGCACAGATACGCAGTATTTT
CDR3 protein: CASSCRGMSTDTQYF

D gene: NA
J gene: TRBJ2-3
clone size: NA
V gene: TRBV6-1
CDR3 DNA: TGTGCCAGCAGTGAGCGATATACGCAGTATTTT
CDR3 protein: CASSERYTQYF

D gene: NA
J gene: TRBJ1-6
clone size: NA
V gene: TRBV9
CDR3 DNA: TGTGCCAGCAGACGGGCAGCGGGGGCCAATTCACCCCTCCACTTT
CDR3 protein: CASRRAAGANSPLHF

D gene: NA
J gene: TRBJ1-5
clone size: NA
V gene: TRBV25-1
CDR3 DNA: TGTGCCAGCAGGGACGCGGGTAGCAATCAGCCCCAGCATTTT
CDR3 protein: CASRDAGSNQPQHF

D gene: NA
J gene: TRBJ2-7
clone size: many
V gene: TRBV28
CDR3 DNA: TGTGCCAGCAGCCTCTCCCGCGGAGAGCAGTACTTC
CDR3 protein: CASSLSRGEQYF

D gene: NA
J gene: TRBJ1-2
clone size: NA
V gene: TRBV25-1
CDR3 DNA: TGTGCCAGCAGTGAATTAGGGGCAGTAGGGTTTGGCGACTATGGCTACACCTTC
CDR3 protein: CASSELGAVGFGDYGYTF

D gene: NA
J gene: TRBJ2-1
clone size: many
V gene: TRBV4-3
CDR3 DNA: TGCGCCAGCAGCCAAGAGCTGGGCTTTAGCTCCTACAATGAGCAGTTCTTC
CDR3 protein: CASSQELGFSSYNEQFF

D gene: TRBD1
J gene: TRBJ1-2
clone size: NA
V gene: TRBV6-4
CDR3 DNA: TGTGCCAGCAGTGATCGGGGACAGGGCCGTGGCTACACCTTC
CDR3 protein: CASSDRGQGRGYTF

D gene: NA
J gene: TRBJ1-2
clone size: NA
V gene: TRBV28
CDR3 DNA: TGTGCCAGCATCCACCGGACTGATTTTAACTATGGCTACACCTTC
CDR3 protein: CASIHRTDFNYGYTF

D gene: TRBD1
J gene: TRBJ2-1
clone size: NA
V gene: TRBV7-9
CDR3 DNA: TGTGCCACCTACTCAATCGACAGGGTCGAGGATGAGCAGTTCTTC
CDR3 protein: CATYSIDRVEDEQFF

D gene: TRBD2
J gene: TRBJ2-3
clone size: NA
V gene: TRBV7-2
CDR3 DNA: TGTGCCAGCAGCGGGCGACTAGCGGGGGGGCAAGATACGCAGTATTTT
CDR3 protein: CASSGRLAGGQDTQYF

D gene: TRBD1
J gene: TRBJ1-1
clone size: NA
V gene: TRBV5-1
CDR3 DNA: TGCGCCAGCAGCCAGGGGGCTCAGGCGGGGAACACTGAAGCTTTCTTT
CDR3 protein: CASSQGAQAGNTEAFF

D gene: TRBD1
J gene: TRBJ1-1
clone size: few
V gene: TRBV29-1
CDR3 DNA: TGCAGCGTGAGACAGGGGTGGACTGAAGCTTTCTTT
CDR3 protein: CSVRQGWTEAFF

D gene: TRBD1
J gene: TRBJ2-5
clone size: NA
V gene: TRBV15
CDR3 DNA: TGTGCCACCAGCAGTGAAAGGACAGGGGGCTTTGAGCAGTACTTC
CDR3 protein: CATSSERTGGFEQYF

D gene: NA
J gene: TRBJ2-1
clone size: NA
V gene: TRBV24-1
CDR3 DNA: TGTGCCACCAGTGATTTAGGAGGGGCGGACGACAATGAGCAGTTCTTC
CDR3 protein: CATSDLGGADDNEQFF

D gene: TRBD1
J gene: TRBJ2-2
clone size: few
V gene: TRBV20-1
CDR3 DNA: TGCAGTGCTCCGGGACAGGGAACCACCGGGGAGCTGTTTTTT
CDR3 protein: CSAPGQGTTGELFF

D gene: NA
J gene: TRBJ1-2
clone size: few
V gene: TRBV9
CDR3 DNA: TGTGCCAGCAGCGTAGAGGCACTTTCCTATGGCTACACCTTC
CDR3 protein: CASSVEALSYGYTF

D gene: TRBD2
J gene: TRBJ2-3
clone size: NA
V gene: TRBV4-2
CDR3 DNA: TGTGCCAGCAGGCCGCTAGCGGGGGGGGTGAGCACAGATACGCAGTATTTT
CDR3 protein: CASRPLAGGVSTDTQYF

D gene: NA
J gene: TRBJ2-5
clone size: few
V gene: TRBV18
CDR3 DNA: TGTGCCAGCTCACCACAGGCTCGCTGGGCTGGCTCTTTAGAGACCCAGTACTTC
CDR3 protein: CASSPQARWAGSLETQYF

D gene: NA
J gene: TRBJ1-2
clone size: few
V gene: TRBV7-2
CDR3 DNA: TGTGCCAGCAGCTTAGATCCCCGGCTGAATGGCTACACCTTC
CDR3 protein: CASSLDPRLNGYTF

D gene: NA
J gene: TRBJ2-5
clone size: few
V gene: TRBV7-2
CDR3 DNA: TGTGCCAGCAGCTTTGGGTCAGCAGGCGAGACCCAGTACTTC
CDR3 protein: CASSFGSAGETQYF

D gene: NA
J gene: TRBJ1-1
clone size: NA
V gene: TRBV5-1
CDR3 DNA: TGCGCCAGCAGCCCGGGGGCCCTAAGCAATATGAACACTGAAGCTTTCTTT
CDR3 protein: CASSPGALSNMNTEAFF

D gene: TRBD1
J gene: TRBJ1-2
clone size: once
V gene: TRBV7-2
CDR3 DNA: TGTGCCAGGATAAGGGACAGGGGGCGGTTCCCCCCCGAGAACACCTTC
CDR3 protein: CARIRDRGRFPPENTF

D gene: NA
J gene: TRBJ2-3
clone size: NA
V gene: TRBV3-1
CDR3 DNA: TGTGCCAGCAGCGCACTTAGGGGTAGCACAGATACGCAGTATTTT
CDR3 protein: CASSALRGSTDTQYF

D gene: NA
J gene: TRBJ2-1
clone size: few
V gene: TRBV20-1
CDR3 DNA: TGCAGTGCAGGGGGTGGGGGGGCCTACAATGAGCAGTTCTTC
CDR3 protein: CSAGGGGAYNEQFF

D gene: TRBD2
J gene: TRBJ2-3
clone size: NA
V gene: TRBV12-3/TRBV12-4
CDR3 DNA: TGTGCCAGCACTTCCACGCGGGGGAAGACAGATATGCAGTATTTC
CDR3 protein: CASTSTRGKTDMQYF

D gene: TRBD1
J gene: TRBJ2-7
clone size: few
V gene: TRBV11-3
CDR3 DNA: TGTGCCAGCAGCCAAAAGTCGGGACAGGCCTCCTACGAGCAGTACTTC
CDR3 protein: CASSQKSGQASYEQYF

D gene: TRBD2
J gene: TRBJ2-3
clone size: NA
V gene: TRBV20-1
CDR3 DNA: TGCAGTGCTCAACTAGCGGGGGGAGGTAGCACAGATACGCAGTATTTT
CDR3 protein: CSAQLAGGGSTDTQYF

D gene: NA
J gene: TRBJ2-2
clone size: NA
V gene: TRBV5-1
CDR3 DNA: TGCGCCAGCAGCTTTAGCGGAAACACCGGGGAGCTGTTTTTT
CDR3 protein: CASSFSGNTGELFF

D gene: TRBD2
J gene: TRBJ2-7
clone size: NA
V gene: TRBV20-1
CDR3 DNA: TGCAGTGCTAGAGCTTCGGGGGGGGCTTTCTCCTACGAGCAGTACTTC
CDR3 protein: CSARASGGAFSYEQYF

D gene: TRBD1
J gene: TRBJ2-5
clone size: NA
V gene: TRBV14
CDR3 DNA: TGTGCCAGCAGCCGGCGGCAGGGGGTTGCAGAGACCCAGTACTTC
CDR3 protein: CASSRRQGVAETQYF

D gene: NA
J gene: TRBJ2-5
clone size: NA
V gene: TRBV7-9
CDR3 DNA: TGTGCCAGCATCACGGTACAGGCGACCTCTCAAGGACCCCAAGAGACCCAGTACTTC
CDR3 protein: CASITVQATSQGPQETQYF

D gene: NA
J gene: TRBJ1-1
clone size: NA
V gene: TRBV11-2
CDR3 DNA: TGTGCCAGCAGCTTAATGGGTATTGAAGCTTTCTTT
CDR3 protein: CASSLMGIEAFF

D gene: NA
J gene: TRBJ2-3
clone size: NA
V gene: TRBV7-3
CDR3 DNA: TGTGCCAGCAGCTTAACCCGGGTTACCCCCGCAGATACGCAGTATTTT
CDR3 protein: CASSLTRVTPADTQYF

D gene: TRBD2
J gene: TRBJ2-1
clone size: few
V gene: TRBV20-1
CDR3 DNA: TGCAGTGCTAGTTCAAGCGGGAGGGCCGGGAATGAGCAGTTCTTC
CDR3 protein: CSASSSGRAGNEQFF

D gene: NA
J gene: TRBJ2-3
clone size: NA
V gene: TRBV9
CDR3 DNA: TGTGCCAGCAGCGTCGAGGGGATGGGCACAGATACGCAGTATTTT
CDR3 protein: CASSVEGMGTDTQYF

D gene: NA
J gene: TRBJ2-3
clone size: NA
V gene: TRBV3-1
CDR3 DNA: TGTGCCAGCAGCCAAGAAAGGGGTAGGGATACGCAGTATTTT
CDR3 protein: CASSQERGRDTQYF